The T cell receptor beta chain under discussion was sequenced for a study of OX40 agonist ivuxolimab in advanced cancers. About the study: Averaging roughly 60 years in age, with a range of roughly 20 to 90, the cohort was approximately 83% male.

Study-wide results and limits: Relative to CD4+, CD8+ T cells held more expanded clones on average.

The cohort excluded patients with autoimmune disease history or systemic immunosuppression. Data came from immunoSEQ multiplex PCR; TCRdb stores just in-frame clones and leaves some out. The profile shows nearly 25,000 clones, around 80% of them singletons. Comment on this clone: Its antigen is still unknown.

Germline V gene sequence: CDR1 SGHVS, CDR2 FQNEAQ. The CDR3 runs to 15 residues. Trimming left V 5 bases short and J 7 bases short, with 20 bases between. The specimen comprised CD4+ or CD8+ T cells sorted from blood, sampled in a trial of the OX40 agonist ivuxolimab. The chain employs TRBV7-8 and TRBJ1-2; D is undetermined. This TCR was sampled from an adult with an advanced solid tumor such as melanoma, head and neck, liver or kidney cancer. CDR3 nucleotide sequence: TGTGCCAGCAGCCCCCCCCACCTAATGGGCCTTGGCTACACCTTC. This translates into CASSPPHLMGLGYTF.